These 21 T cell receptor beta chains share one sample of origin, sequenced in a study of T cell responses to AZD1222 COVID-19 vaccine. Sequencing used immunoSEQ multiplex PCR; TCRdb keeps in-frame clones, though not all of them. The sample holds about 170,000 clones, roughly 89% seen once. The specimen was peripheral blood, collected on day 0 of AZD1222 vaccination. The receptors originated from an adult in good health.

The V call is TRBV14, the J call TRBJ2-7; the D gene is possibly TRBD2 (5 bases). The CDR3 extends over 12 amino acids. Trimming left V 3 bases short and J 3 bases short, with 6 bases between. Germline V CDR1 and CDR2: SGHDN, FVKESK. The chain's CDR3 is CASSHDYYEQYF. As DNA, the CDR3 is TGTGCCAGCAGCCATGACTACTACGAGCAGTACTTC.

V is TRBV3-1 (or the pseudogene TRBV3-2) and J is TRBJ1-2; a possible D gene is TRBD1 (6 bases). The CDR3 is 16 residues long. Germline loops: CDR1 LGHDT, CDR2 YNNKEL (reference sequence). Deletions cut 4 bases from V and 2 bases from J, with 17 bases between. CDR3 sequence: CASSLVGGAKNYGYTF. CDR3 DNA: TGTGCCAGCAGCCTCGTGGGGGGGGCGAAGAACTATGGCTACACCTTC.

The chain joins TRBV3-1 (or the pseudogene TRBV3-2) to TRBJ2-1; D tentatively reads TRBD1 or TRBD2 (5 bases each). CDR1 LGHDT and CDR2 YNNKEL come from the germline V gene (reference sequence). The CDR3 extends over 13 amino acids. V was cut by 3 bases and J by 2 bases, with 5 bases left in between. The CDR3 DNA follows: TGTGCCAGCAGCCAGGGGGCCTACAATGAGCAGTTCTTC. It translates to CASSQGAYNEQFF.

This clone has more than one count but fewer than ten. The chain combines TRBV6-5 with TRBJ2-7, with TRBD1 identical over 10 bases. In germline, CDR1 is MNHEY, CDR2 SVGAGI. CDR3 length equals 16 residues. Unmatched junction bases numbered 6, after V lost 2 bases and J lost 2 bases. Written as DNA, the CDR3 is TGTGCCAGCAGTTACCTCGGACAGGGGGGGACCTACGAGCAGTACTTC. Translating gives CASSYLGQGGTYEQYF.

The rearrangement joins TRBV19 to TRBJ2-7; D possibly corresponds to TRBD1 (5 bases). The CDR3 covers 14 residues. With 6 bases removed from V and 4 bases from J, the gap between germline ends came to 16 bases. Germline V gene sequence: CDR1 LNHDA, CDR2 SQIVND (reference sequence). The CDR3 here is CASSSIEGDYEQYF. In nucleotides, the CDR3 is TGTGCCAGTAGCTCGATAGAAGGGGATTACGAGCAGTACTTC.

This clone was seen only once. This chain connects TRBV27 to TRBJ1-1; 9 bases fit TRBD1. Looked up from germline, CDR1 is MNHEY and CDR2 is SMNVEV (reference sequence). V shed 5 bases, J shed 5 bases, and the junction held 6 bases outside the gene matches. This CDR3 region has 14 residues. CDR3 sequence reads: CASSPGQGKTEAFF. In DNA form, the CDR3 reads TGTGCCAGCAGTCCAGGACAGGGGAAAACTGAAGCTTTCTTT.

This chain joins TRBV7-9 and TRBJ2-1; 7 nucleotides agree with TRBD2. The CDR3 contains 11 residues. The V and J ends lost 7 bases and 12 bases, in that order; junction bases with no gene match: 6. Germline CDR1 reads SEHNR; CDR2 reads FQNEAQ (reference sequence). The CDR3 spells CASTEWGGQFF. CDR3 in DNA: TGTGCCAGCACCGAATGGGGGGGGCAGTTCTTC.

The chain recombines TRBV7-9 with TRBJ1-2; D is perhaps TRBD1 (6 bases). The V end was cut by 5 bases, the J end by 8 bases, with 18 bases between. Germline V CDR1 and CDR2: SEHNR, FQNEAQ (reference sequence). The CDR3 sequence is 14 residues long. CDR3 protein: CASSPLGGLGGYTF. The CDR3 DNA reads TGTGCCAGCAGCCCCCTGGGGGGGCTGGGGGGCTACACCTTC.

This chain uses TRBV4-2 with TRBJ2-7; D possibly corresponds to TRBD1 (6 bases). There are 15 residues in the CDR3. V lost 4 bases and J lost 5, with 18 bases in between. CDR1 and CDR2 (germline): LGHNA, YNFKEQ. The CDR3 is CASSLSDSPWNEQYF. The CDR3 region has the DNA TGTGCCAGCAGCCTTTCGGACAGTCCCTGGAACGAGCAGTACTTC.

This clone is a singleton in its sample. The chain joins TRBV6-5 to TRBJ1-1; 9 nucleotides match TRBD1. Per the germline V gene, CDR1 is MNHEY and CDR2 is SVGAGI. This CDR3 has 15 residues. V trimming: 5 bases; J trimming: 3 bases; junction bases outside the gene matches: 7. CDR3 sequence reads: CASSSGTGGYTEAFF. Written as DNA, the CDR3 is TGTGCCAGCAGTAGTGGCACAGGGGGCTACACTGAAGCTTTCTTT.

The rearrangement uses TRBV7-2 and TRBJ2-1; D is perhaps TRBD2 (6 bases). The V end was cut by 5 bases, the J end by 4 bases, with 21 bases between. Germline CDR1 and CDR2: SGHTA and FQGNSA. The CDR3 is 17 residues long. CDR3 sequence (DNA): TGTGCCAGCAGCGACCTGCCCCGGCTAGCGCCATACAATGAGCAGTTCTTC. Translating gives CASSDLPRLAPYNEQFF.

This sequence joins TRBV18 and TRBJ1-2, with TRBD1 as a possible D gene (5 bases). V lost 3 bases and J 6 bases, leaving 11 bases between the germline ends. In germline, CDR1 is KGHSH, CDR2 LQKENI. The CDR3 sequence is 13 residues long. The CDR3 here is CASSPQGRDGYTF. CDR3 in DNA: TGTGCCAGCTCACCCCAGGGTAGGGATGGCTACACCTTC.

This chain connects TRBV2 to TRBJ1-3; D is uncertain. Germline lookup yields CDR1 SNHLY and CDR2 FYNNEI. V lost 3 bases to trimming and J lost 9 bases, with 12 bases between them. The CDR3 contains 13 residues. CDR3 nucleotides: TGTGCCAGCAGTGATAGTCAGGTTTCCACCATATATTTT. It encodes CASSDSQVSTIYF.

V gene TRBV9 combines with J gene TRBJ1-1; 10 bases are a match to TRBD1. Unmatched junction bases numbered 6, after V lost 3 bases and J lost 4 bases. Germline CDR1 and CDR2: SGDLS and YYNGEE. The CDR3 sequence is 15 residues long. The CDR3 protein is CASSGQGAKGTEAFF. CDR3 in DNA: TGTGCCAGCAGCGGACAGGGGGCTAAGGGCACTGAAGCTTTCTTT.

This clone came up once. The V and J genes are TRBV19 and TRBJ1-2; no reliable D call. CDR1 LNHDA and CDR2 SQIVND come from the germline V gene (reference sequence). Trimming stripped 6 bases from V and 2 bases from J, with 19 bases between. CDR3 length equals 16 residues. Here the CDR3 DNA reads TGTGCCAGTAGCCCAAAGGGCTTTTCGGCCAACTATGGCTACACCTTC. It encodes CASSPKGFSANYGYTF.

The rearrangement joins TRBV30 to TRBJ1-5, with D unresolved. Germline V gene lookup returns CDR1 GTSNPN and CDR2 SVGIG (reference sequence). Trimming stripped 0 bases from V and 0 bases from J, with 9 bases between. The CDR3 is made up of 15 amino acids. The CDR3 reads CAWSVHKGSNQPQHF. The CDR3 coding sequence is TGTGCCTGGAGTGTACATAAGGGTAGCAATCAGCCCCAGCATTTT.

The chain recombines TRBV29-1 with TRBJ2-1; 14 bases agree with TRBD2. The CDR3 spans 14 residues. The J segment lost 4 bases and the V segment lost 7 bases, leaving 3 bases of the junction unmatched. Looked up from germline, CDR1 is SQVTM and CDR2 is ANQGSEA. The CDR3 DNA reads as TGCAGCGCGGGACTAGCGGGAGCTTACAATGAGCAGTTCTTC. As protein: CSAGLAGAYNEQFF.

V usage is TRBV7-3 and J usage is TRBJ2-3; D unresolved. The CDR3 runs 13 residues. V was pared by 5 bases and J by 8 bases, with 14 bases between. Germline CDR1 SGHTA, CDR2 FQGTGA. CDR3 sequence (DNA): TGTGCCAGCAGCCCACAGACCGAGCCTACGCAGTATTTT. The encoded protein is CASSPQTEPTQYF.

CDR3 in DNA: TGCGCCAGCAGCTTGGCCGGTTTCTCCGGTGATGACACTGAGCAGTTCTTC. This codes for CASSLAGFSGDDTEQFF. The chain combines TRBV5-1 with TRBJ2-1; no firm D call. The CDR3 covers 17 residues. Germline lookup yields CDR1 SGHRS and CDR2 YFSETQ. Trimming left V 0 bases short and J 9 bases short, with 22 bases between.

This clone occurred a few times. The V and J genes are TRBV4-1 and TRBJ1-2; tentative D call: TRBD1 (6 bases). Between the trimmed V and J ends, which lost 1 base and 6 bases, there was a span of 15 bases. CDR1 is MGHRA, CDR2 YSYEKL, per germline. The CDR3 spans 15 residues. CDR3 in amino acids: CASSQGLGTGNGYTF. The CDR3 coding sequence is TGCGCCAGCAGCCAAGGACTCGGTACAGGGAATGGCTACACCTTC.

The V and J genes are TRBV3-1 (or the pseudogene TRBV3-2) and TRBJ1-6; the D gene is possibly TRBD1 (5 bases). CDR3 size: 15 residues. The V end lost 4 bases, the J end lost 0 bases, and 7 bases lay between the germline ends. From germline, CDR1 is LGHDT and CDR2 YNNKEL (reference sequence). The CDR3 nucleotides are TGTGCCAGCAGCCTCGACAGCTCCTATAATTCACCCCTCCACTTT. Its translation is CASSLDSSYNSPLHF.